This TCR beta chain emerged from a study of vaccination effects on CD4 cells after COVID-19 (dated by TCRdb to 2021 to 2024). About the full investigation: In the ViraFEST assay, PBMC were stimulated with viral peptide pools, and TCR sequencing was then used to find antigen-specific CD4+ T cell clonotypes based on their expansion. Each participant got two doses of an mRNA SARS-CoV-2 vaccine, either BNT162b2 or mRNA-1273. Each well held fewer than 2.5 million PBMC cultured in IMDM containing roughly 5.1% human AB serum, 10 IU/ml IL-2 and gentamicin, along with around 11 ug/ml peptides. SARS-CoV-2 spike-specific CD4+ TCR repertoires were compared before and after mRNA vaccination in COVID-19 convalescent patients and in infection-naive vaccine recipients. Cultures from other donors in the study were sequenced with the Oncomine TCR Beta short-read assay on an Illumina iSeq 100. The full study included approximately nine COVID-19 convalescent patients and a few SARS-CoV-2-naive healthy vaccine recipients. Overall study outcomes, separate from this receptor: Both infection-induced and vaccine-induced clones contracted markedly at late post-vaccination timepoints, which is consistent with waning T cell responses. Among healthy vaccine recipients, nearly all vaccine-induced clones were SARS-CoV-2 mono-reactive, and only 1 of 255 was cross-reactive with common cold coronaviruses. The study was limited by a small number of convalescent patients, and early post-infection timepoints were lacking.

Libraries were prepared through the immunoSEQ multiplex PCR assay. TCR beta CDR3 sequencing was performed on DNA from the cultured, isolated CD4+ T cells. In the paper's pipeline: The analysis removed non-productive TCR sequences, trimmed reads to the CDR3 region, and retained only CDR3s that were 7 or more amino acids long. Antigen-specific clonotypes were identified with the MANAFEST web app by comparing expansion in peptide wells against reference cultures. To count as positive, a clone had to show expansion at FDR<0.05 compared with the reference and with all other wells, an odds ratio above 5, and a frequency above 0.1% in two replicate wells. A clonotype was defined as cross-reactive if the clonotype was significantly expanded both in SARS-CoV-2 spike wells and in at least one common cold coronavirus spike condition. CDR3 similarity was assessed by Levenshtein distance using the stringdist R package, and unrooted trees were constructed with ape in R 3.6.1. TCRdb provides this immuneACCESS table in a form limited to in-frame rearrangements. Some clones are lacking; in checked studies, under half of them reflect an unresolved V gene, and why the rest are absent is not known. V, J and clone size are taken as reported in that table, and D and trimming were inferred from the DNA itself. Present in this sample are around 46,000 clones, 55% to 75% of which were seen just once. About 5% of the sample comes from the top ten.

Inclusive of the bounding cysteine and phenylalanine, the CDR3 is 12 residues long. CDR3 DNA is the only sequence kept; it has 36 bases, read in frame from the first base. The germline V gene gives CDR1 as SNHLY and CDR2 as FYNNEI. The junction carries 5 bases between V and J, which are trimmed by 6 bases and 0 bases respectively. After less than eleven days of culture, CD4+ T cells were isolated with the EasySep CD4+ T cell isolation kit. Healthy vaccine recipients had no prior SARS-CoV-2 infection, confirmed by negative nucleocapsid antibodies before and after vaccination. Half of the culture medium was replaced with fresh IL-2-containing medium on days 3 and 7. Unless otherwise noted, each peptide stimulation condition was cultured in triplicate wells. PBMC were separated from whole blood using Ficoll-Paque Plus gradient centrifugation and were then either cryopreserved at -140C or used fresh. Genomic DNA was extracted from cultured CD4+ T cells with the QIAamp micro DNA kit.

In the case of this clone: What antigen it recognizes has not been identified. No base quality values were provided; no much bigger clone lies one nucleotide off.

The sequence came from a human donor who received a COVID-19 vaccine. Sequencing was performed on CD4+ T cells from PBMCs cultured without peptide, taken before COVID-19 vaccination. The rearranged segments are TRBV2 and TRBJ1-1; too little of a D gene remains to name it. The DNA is TGTGCCAGCAGGGGCATGAACACTGAAGCTTTCTTT. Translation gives CASRGMNTEAFF.